This entry lists 11 T cell receptor beta chains sequenced from one sample in a study of cytomegalovirus exposure and HLA in healthy donors (dated by TCRdb to about 2017). Library generation was performed with the immunoSEQ multiplex PCR assay. For the multiplex PCR, a mixture combining 60 forward primers for TCR Vbeta segments and 13 reverse primers for TCR Jbeta segments was used. Held by TCRdb, this immuneACCESS table contains in-frame sequences only and omits some clones. Under half of the omission traces to an unresolved V gene where checked; the cause of the rest is unknown. The sample table shows about 200,000 clones, and 70% to 90% are seen once. The ten top clones hold about 2.5% of the sample. Source material: PBMCs. The receptors derive from a woman aged 45-59 years in good health and CMV-seronegative.

The chain has TRBV7-2 and TRBJ1-5; no firm D call. Germline-derived CDR1 and CDR2 are SGHTA and FQGNSA. V lost 3 bases to trimming and J lost 3 bases, with 12 bases between them. The CDR3 totals 15 residues. This CDR3 is CASSLERLHNQPQHF. CDR3 nucleotide sequence: TGTGCCAGCAGCTTGGAAAGACTGCACAATCAGCCCCAGCATTTT. The variable domain in full, completed from reference TRBV7-2 and TRBJ1-5, reads GAGVSQSPSNKVTEKGKDVELRCDPISGHTALYWYRQSLGQGLEFLIYFQGNSAPDKSGLPSDRFSAERTGGSVSTLTIQRTQQEDSAVYLCASSLERLHNQPQHFGDGTRLSIL.

The rearrangement joins TRBV4-3 to TRBJ2-1; 8 bases map to TRBD2. The germline gives CDR1 LGHNA, CDR2 YSLEER. The CDR3 has 15 amino acids. The ends lost 0 bases at V and 4 bases at J; junction bases unmatched: 2. CDR3 loop: CASSQDREGYNEQFF. CDR3 sequence (DNA): TGCGCCAGCAGCCAAGATCGGGAGGGGTACAATGAGCAGTTCTTC.

V and J are TRBV5-1 and TRBJ1-4, with D possibly TRBD1 on 6 matching bases. CDR1 SGHRS and CDR2 YFSETQ come from the germline V gene. The CDR3 contains 14 residues. V shed 4 bases and J shed 10 bases, with 17 bases lying between them. The CDR3 DNA sequence: TGCGCCAGCAGCCCGGGACACCAAGGGGGAAAACTGTTTTTT. It codes for CASSPGHQGGKLFF.

The chain links TRBV2 to TRBJ2-5, with 7 positions matching TRBD1. V trimming: 6 bases; J trimming: 5 bases; junction bases outside the gene matches: 6. CDR3 size: 13 residues. CDR1 SNHLY and CDR2 FYNNEI come from the germline V gene. The CDR3 is CASRTTGVETQYF. DNA for the CDR3: TGTGCCAGCAGGACCACAGGGGTGGAGACCCAGTACTTC.

This clone has a single count. The gene calls are TRBV2 and TRBJ2-7; 8 bases match TRBD1. Germline assignment: CDR1 SNHLY and CDR2 FYNNEI. Germline trimming cut 7 bases from V and 1 base from J; bases unmatched to any gene: 12. This CDR3 is 16 amino acids long. As DNA, the CDR3 is TGTGCCAGCACCACACTCCCAGGGGGCCTGTCCTACGAGCAGTACTTC. This encodes CASTTLPGGLSYEQYF.

The chain couples TRBV11-3 to TRBJ2-3, with 10 bases identical to TRBD2. V was pared by 5 bases and J by 2 bases, with 7 bases of the junction left unmatched. Germline V gives CDR1 SGHNT, CDR2 YENEEA. CDR3 size: 16 residues. CDR3 nucleotide sequence: TGTGCCAGCAGCGAACGACTAGCGGGTCCCACAGATACGCAGTATTTT. Translated: CASSERLAGPTDTQYF.

This clone was found once. The rearrangement uses TRBV7-2 and TRBJ2-7, with a tentative D call TRBD2 (5 bases). Looked up from germline, CDR1 is SGHTA and CDR2 is FQGNSA. This CDR3 has 11 residues. V lost 2 bases to trimming and J lost 7 bases, with 6 bases between them. The CDR3 DNA is TGTGCCAGCAGCTTATCGGGGGAGCAGTACTTC. This encodes CASSLSGEQYF.

This chain uses TRBV5-1 with TRBJ1-1; D uncertain. V lost 4 bases to trimming and J lost 0 bases, with 10 bases between them. The CDR3 is made up of 14 amino acids. Germline CDR1 and CDR2: SGHRS and YFSETQ. CDR3 amino acids: CASSPEAVNTEAFF. CDR3 in DNA: TGCGCCAGCAGCCCGGAGGCGGTGAACACTGAAGCTTTCTTT.

This clone came up a few times. V gene TRBV5-1 combines with J gene TRBJ2-1, with 8 bases fitting TRBD1. The CDR3 spans 19 residues. The V and J ends lost 8 bases and 9 bases, in that order; junction bases with no gene match: 28. The germline gives CDR1 SGHRS, CDR2 YFSETQ. In DNA form, the CDR3 reads TGCGCCAGTACGACAGGGGAAATAGGCTTCTCGGGCCCTTTCAGTGAGCAGTTCTTC. It yields the protein CASTTGEIGFSGPFSEQFF. The full variable domain, completed using reference TRBV5-1 and TRBJ2-1, is KAGVTQTPRYLIKTRGQQVTLSCSPISGHRSVSWYQQTPGQGLQFLFEYFSETQRNKGNFPGRFSGRQFSNSRSEMNVSTLELGDSALYLCASTTGEIGFSGPFSEQFFGPGTRLTVL.

The chain carries TRBV10-3 and TRBJ2-1, with D possibly TRBD2 on 5 matching bases. Germline V gene lookup returns CDR1 ENHRY and CDR2 SYGVKD. Trimming pared 2 bases from V and 0 bases from J, leaving 14 bases between. The CDR3 contains 17 residues. Written as DNA, the CDR3 is TGTGCCATCAGTGAGGATGGCGGGTTAAGCTCCTACAATGAGCAGTTCTTC. Protein product: CAISEDGGLSSYNEQFF.

The CDR3 DNA sequence: TGCGCCAGCAGTGAGTCTGGAGTCGGCTACACCTTC. Translated: CASSESGVGYTF. The V call is TRBV10-2, the J call TRBJ1-2; D uncertain. There are 12 residues in the CDR3. Trimming cost V 0 bases and J 8 bases, with 7 bases left between them. Germline lookup yields CDR1 WSHSY and CDR2 SAAADI.